One sample yielded the 9 T cell receptor beta chains listed below, sequenced in a study of regulatory T cells in long-lasting Graves disease. The time point was: persistent/refractory GD, antithyroid drugs over 5 years with positive TRAb. Scientists built the TCR library using RNA that was extracted from PBMCs. Libraries of TCR beta came from iRepertoire HTBI primers plus Arm-PCR of CDR3 regions. Each CDR3 protein gets one entry after TCRdb re-called the multiplex PCR reads with MiXCR. The data contain some 340,000 distinct CDR3 sequences, about 23% of them seen just once; the ten biggest clones take up about 29%. The sequencing here drew on peripheral blood mononuclear cells (PBMCs), taken when the disease was refractory, from a patient treated with antithyroid drugs. Receptors were obtained from a woman in her 40s with Graves disease.

The chain links TRBV5-1 to TRBJ2-2; D is ambiguous. The germline V and J ends were trimmed by 5 bases and 3 bases, with 17 bases remaining between them. The CDR3 has 16 residues. CDR1 and CDR2 from the germline V gene are SGHRS and YFSETQ. The CDR3 DNA reads TGCGCCAGCAGTGTTCGGGTAAATGAGGACACCGGGGAGCTGTTTTTT. It specifies CASSVRVNEDTGELFF.

This clonotype was picked up many times. The chain uses TRBV28 and TRBJ2-7; tentatively, D is TRBD1 (6 bases). V was trimmed by 8 bases and J by 3 bases, leaving 20 bases between them. Per germline, CDR1 MDHEN and CDR2 SYDVKM. The CDR3 totals 15 residues. The CDR3 sequence: CASYPSGGPIYEQYF. The CDR3 region has the DNA TGTGCCAGCTATCCATCTGGGGGCCCAATCTACGAGCAGTACTTC.

This clonotype was recorded many times. The CDR3 DNA follows: TGTGCCAGCAGTGGACAGGGAAGGAACCAGCCCCAGCATTTT. Protein product: CASSGQGRNQPQHF. The chain recombines TRBV2 with TRBJ1-5; 7 bases map to TRBD1. The V gene's germline CDR1 is SNHLY and CDR2 FYNNEI. With 4 bases clipped from V and 7 bases from J, the junction kept 7 bases outside the gene matches. The CDR3 is 14 amino acids.

CDR3 in DNA: TGTGCCAGCAGTTACACTGGCACCGGGGAGCTGTTTTTT. Amino acids: CASSYTGTGELFF. The chain couples TRBV6-2 or TRBV6-3 to TRBJ2-2; unclear D gene. The V end was cut by 2 bases, the J end by 4 bases, with 5 bases between. The CDR3 is made up of 13 amino acids. Germline V gene sequence: CDR1 MNHEY, CDR2 SVGEGT.

This clonotype has at least ten counts. This chain's CDR3 is CSASLAGGGETQYF. CDR3 bases: TGCAGTGCTAGCCTAGCGGGAGGGGGGGAGACCCAGTACTTC. The chain joins TRBV20-1 to TRBJ2-5, with 12 nucleotides matching TRBD2. Germline CDR1 reads DFQATT; CDR2 reads SNEGSKA (reference sequence). The CDR3 is made up of 14 amino acids. Trimming cost V 3 bases and J 5 bases; bases outside gene matches: 4.

This sequence joins TRBV6-1 and TRBJ2-4; possible D gene TRBD1, 6 bases. The V gene's germline CDR1 is MNHNS and CDR2 SASEGT. The V gene lost 6 bases and the J gene lost 0 bases, with 21 bases spanning the gap. This CDR3 spans 18 amino acids. CDR3 DNA: TGTGCCAGCAGCGATTCTTCCCCTCACAGGGCAGCCAAAAACATTCAGTACTTC. Translating it yields CASSDSSPHRAAKNIQYF.

This clonotype was seen repeatedly, ten times or more. The chain joins TRBV11-2 to TRBJ2-7, with a weak D call TRBD2 (6 bases). Germline CDR1 and CDR2: SGHAT and FQNNGV. Between the trimmed V and J ends, which lost 1 base and 2 bases, there was a span of 18 bases. The CDR3 contains 17 residues. CDR3 in DNA: TGTGCCAGCAGCTTAGTTGTTTTAGCGGACGCCACCTACGAGCAGTACTTC. Protein product: CASSLVVLADATYEQYF.

This clonotype has a handful of counts. The gene calls are TRBV7-3 and TRBJ1-1; D unresolved. Trimming shortened V by 5 bases and J by 0 bases, and 10 bases separated the two germline ends. CDR1 SGHTA and CDR2 FQGTGA come from the germline V gene. The length of the CDR3 is 14 residues. The DNA for the CDR3 is TGTGCCAGCAGCGCTCACGGAATGAACACTGAAGCTTTCTTT. Translation gives CASSAHGMNTEAFF. Full variable domain (rest looked up from reference TRBV7-3 and TRBJ1-1): GAGVSQTPSNKVTEKGKYVELRCDPISGHTALYWYRQSLGQGPEFLIYFQGTGAADDSGLPNDRFFAVRPEGSVSTLKIQRTERGDSAVYLCASSAHGMNTEAFFGQGTRLTVV.

The chain has TRBV14 and TRBJ2-7; a weak D match, TRBD2 (6 bases). Germline V lookup: CDR1 SGHDN, CDR2 FVKESK. V lost 2 bases and J 6 bases, leaving 17 bases between the germline ends. This CDR3 is built from 15 residues. The CDR3 here is CASSQRWGDSSEQYF. The CDR3 DNA reads as TGTGCCAGCAGCCAAAGATGGGGGGATTCTTCCGAGCAGTACTTC.